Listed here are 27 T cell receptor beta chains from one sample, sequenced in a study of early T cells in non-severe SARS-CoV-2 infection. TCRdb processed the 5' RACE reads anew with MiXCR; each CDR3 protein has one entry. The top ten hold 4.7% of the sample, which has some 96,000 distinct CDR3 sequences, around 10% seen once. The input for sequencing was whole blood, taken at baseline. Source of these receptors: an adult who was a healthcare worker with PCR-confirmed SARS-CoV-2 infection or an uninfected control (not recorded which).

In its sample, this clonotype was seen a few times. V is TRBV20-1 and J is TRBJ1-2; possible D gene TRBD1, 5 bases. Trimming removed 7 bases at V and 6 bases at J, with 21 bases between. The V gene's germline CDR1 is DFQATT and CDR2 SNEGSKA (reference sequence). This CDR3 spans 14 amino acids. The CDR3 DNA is TGCAGTGTAGACCGGGACGCCCTATCCCATGGCTACACCTTC. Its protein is CSVDRDALSHGYTF.

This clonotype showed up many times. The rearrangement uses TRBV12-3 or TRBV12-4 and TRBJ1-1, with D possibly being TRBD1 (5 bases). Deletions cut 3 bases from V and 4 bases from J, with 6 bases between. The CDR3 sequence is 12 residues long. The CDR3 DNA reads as TGTGCCAGCAGTTTCCAGGGCACTGAAGCTTTCTTT. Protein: CASSFQGTEAFF.

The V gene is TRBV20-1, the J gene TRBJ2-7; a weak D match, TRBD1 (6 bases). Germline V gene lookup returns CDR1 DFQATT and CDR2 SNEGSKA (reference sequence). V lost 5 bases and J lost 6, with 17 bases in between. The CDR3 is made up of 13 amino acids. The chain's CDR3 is CSAGRTDSGEQYF. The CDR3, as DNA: TGCAGTGCTGGCAGGACAGATTCAGGCGAGCAGTACTTC.

In DNA form, the CDR3 reads TGTGCCAGCAGCTTACTTTGGGGGGAGACCCAGTACTTC. Translation gives CASSLLWGETQYF. This chain links TRBV11-2 with TRBJ2-5; D possibly matches TRBD1 or TRBD2 (5 bases each). Germline values: CDR1 SGHAT, CDR2 FQNNGV. V lost 2 bases and J 5 bases, leaving 9 bases between the germline ends. The CDR3 covers 13 residues.

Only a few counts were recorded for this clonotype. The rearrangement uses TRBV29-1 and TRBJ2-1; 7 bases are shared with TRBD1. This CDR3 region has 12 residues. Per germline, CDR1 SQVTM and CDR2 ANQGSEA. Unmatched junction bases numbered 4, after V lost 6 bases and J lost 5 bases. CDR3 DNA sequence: TGCAGCGTCGGACAGGTGCACAATGAGCAGTTCTTC. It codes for CSVGQVHNEQFF.

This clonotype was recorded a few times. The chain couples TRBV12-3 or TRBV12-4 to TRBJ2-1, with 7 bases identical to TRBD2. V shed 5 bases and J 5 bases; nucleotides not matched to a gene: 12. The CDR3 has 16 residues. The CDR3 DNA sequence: TGTGCCAGCAGTCTACTAGCGAGACTCCAGGACAATGAGCAGTTCTTC. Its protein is CASSLLARLQDNEQFF.

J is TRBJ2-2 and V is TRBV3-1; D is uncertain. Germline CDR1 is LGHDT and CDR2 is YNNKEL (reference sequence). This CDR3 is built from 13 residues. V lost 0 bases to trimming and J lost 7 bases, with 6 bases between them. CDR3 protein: CASSQDNVGELFF. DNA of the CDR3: TGTGCCAGCAGCCAAGATAATGTCGGGGAGCTGTTTTTT.

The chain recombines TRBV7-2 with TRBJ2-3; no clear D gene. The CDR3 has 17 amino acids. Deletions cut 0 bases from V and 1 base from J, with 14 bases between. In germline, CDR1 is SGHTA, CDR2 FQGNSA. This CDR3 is CASSLAHRQGGTDTQYF. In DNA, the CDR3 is TGTGCCAGCAGCTTAGCGCATCGTCAAGGAGGCACAGATACGCAGTATTTT.

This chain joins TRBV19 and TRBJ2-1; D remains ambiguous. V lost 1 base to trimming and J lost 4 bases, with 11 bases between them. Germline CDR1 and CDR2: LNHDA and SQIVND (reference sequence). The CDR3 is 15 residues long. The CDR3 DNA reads TGTGCCAGTAGTATAGGGGCACACTCATACAATGAGCAGTTCTTC. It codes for CASSIGAHSYNEQFF.

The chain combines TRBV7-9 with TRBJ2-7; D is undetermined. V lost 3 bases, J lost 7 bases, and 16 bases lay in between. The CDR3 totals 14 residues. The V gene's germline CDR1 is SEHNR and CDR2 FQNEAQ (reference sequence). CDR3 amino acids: CASSFEYYSPEQYF. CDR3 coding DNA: TGTGCCAGCAGCTTCGAGTACTACTCGCCTGAGCAGTACTTC.

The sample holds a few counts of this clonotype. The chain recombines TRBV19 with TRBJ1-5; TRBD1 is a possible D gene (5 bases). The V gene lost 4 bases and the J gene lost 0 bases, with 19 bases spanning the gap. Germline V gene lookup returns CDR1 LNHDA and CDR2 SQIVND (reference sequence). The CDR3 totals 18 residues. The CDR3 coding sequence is TGTGCCAGTAGTACTCCGGGACCGACCACGAATAGCAATCAGCCCCAGCATTTT. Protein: CASSTPGPTTNSNQPQHF.

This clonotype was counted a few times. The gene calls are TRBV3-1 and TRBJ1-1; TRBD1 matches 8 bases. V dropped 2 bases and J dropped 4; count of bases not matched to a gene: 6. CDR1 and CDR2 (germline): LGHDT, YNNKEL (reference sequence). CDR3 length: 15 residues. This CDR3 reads CASSQSWTGTTEAFF. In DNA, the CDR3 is TGTGCCAGCAGCCAAAGTTGGACAGGGACCACTGAAGCTTTCTTT.

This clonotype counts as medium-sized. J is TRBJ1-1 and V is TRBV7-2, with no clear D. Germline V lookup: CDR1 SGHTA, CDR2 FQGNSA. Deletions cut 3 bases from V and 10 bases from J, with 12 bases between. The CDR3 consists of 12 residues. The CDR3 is CASSFTNGGAFF. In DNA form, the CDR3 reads TGTGCCAGCAGCTTTACAAACGGAGGAGCTTTCTTT.

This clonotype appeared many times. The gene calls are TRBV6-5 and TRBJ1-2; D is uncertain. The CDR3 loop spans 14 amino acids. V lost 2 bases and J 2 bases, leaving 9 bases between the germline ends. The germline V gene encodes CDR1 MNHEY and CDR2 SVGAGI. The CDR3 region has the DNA TGTGCCAGCAGTTACGACCGCACGAACTATGGCTACACCTTC. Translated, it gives CASSYDRTNYGYTF.

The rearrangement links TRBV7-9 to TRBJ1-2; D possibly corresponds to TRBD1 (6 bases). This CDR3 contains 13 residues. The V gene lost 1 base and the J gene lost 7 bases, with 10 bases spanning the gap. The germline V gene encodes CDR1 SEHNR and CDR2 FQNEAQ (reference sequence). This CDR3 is CASSLDTGIGYTF. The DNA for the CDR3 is TGTGCCAGCAGCTTAGATACAGGGATTGGCTACACCTTC. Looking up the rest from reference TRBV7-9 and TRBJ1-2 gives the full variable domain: DTGVSQNPRHKITKRGQNVTFRCDPISEHNRLYWYRQTLGQGPEFLTYFQNEAQLEKSRLLSDRFSAERPKGSFSTLEIQRTEQGDSAMYLCASSLDTGIGYTFGSGTRLTVV.

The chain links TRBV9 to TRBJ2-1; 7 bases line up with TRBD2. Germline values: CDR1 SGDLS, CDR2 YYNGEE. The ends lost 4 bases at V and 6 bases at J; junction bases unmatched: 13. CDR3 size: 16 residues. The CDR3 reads CASSPPRAGVTNEQFF. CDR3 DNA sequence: TGTGCCAGCAGCCCCCCACGGGCGGGAGTAACCAATGAGCAGTTCTTC.

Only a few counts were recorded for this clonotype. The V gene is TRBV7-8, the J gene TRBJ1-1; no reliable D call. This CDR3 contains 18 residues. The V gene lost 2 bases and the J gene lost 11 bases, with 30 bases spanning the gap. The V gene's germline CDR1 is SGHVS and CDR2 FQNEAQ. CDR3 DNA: TGTGCCAGCAGCTTAATGGGAAGGGAGTATCGGGCGCTGAAAGAGGCTTTCTTT. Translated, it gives CASSLMGREYRALKEAFF.

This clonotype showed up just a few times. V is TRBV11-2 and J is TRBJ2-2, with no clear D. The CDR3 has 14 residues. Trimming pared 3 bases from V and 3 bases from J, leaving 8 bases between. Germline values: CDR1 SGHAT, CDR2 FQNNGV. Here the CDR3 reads CASSFSRDTGELFF. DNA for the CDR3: TGTGCCAGCAGCTTTAGTCGGGACACCGGGGAGCTGTTTTTT.

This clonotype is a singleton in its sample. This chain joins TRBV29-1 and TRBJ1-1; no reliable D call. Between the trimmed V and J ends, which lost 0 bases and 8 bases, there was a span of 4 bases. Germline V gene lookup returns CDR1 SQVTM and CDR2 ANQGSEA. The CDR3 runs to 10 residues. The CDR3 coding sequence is TGCAGCGTTGAAGAAGTGGAAGCTTTCTTT. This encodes CSVEEVEAFF.

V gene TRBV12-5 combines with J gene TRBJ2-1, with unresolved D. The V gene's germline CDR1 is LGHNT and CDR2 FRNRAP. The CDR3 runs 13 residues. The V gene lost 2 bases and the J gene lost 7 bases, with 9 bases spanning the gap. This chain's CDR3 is CASGLYIQNEQFF. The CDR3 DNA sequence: TGTGCTAGTGGTTTGTACATTCAGAATGAGCAGTTCTTC.

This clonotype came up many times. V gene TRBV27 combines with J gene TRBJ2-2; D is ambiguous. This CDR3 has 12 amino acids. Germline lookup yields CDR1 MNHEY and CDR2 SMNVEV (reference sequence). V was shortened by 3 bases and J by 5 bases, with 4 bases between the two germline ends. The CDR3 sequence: CASSLRTGELFF. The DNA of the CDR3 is TGTGCCAGCAGTTTGCGGACCGGGGAGCTGTTTTTT.

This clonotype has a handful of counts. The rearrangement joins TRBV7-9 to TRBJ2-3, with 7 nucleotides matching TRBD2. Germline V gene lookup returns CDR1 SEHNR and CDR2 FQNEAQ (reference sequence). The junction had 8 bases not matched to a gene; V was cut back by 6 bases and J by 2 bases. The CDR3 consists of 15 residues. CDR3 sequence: CASRPGGRHTDTQYF. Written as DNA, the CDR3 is TGTGCCAGCAGGCCGGGAGGCCGGCACACAGATACGCAGTATTTT.

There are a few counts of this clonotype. The CDR3: CASSDQGSINTEAFF. The CDR3 nucleotides read TGTGCCAGCAGTGATCAGGGGTCTATTAACACTGAAGCTTTCTTT. The chain employs TRBV6-1 and TRBJ1-1, with a possible D match to TRBD1 (6 bases). Germline V gene data show CDR1 as MNHNS and CDR2 as SASEGT. V lost 3 bases, J lost 2 bases, and 13 bases lay in between. The CDR3 totals 15 residues.

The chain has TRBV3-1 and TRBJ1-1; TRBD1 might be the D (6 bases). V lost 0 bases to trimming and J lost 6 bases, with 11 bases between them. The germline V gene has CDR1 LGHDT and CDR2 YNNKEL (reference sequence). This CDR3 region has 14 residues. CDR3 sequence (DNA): TGTGCCAGCAGCCAAGACGCACAGGGTGCTGAAGCTTTCTTT. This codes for CASSQDAQGAEAFF.

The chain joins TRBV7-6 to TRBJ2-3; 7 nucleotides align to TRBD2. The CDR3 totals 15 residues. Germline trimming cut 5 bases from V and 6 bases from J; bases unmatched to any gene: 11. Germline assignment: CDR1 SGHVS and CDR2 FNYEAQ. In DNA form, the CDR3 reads TGTGCCAGCAGCCGGGGACGACTAGCTACTGATACGCAGTATTTT. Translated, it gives CASSRGRLATDTQYF.

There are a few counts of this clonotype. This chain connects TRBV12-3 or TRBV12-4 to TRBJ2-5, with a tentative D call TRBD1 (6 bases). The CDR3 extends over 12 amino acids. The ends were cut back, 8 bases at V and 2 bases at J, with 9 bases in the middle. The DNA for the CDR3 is TGTGCCAGCCGGGACACTCAAGAGACCCAGTACTTC. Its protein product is CASRDTQETQYF.

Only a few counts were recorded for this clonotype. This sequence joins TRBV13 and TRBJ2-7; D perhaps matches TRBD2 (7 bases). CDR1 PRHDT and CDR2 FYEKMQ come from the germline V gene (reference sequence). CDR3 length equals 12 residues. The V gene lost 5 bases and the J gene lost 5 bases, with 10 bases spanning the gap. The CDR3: CASSRGGHEQYF. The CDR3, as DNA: TGTGCCAGCAGCCGCGGGGGCCACGAGCAGTACTTC.